One TCR beta chain is described in this entry. This record belongs to a study of blood T cell repertoires in COVID-19. The wider study: Specimens from acute and convalescent COVID-19 originated in the United States, Italy and Spain. Sample material is recorded as cDNA or gDNA derived from T cells, B-cell-depleted T cells, or PBMCs.

In the original workflow: It was from reference gene primer amplification that nucleated cell counts were estimated. The method was immunoSEQ multiplex PCR; TCRdb's version includes in-frame clones alone and lacks a portion of them. V, J and clone size are those of that table, while D and trimming were read from the DNA. Of 200,000 to 250,000 clones listed, 70% to 90% are singletons. From germline, CDR1 is SGHTA and CDR2 FQGNSA. The CDR3 covers 13 residues. The V gene lost 8 bases and the J gene lost 10 bases, with 15 bases spanning the gap. This TCR was recovered from a woman aged 70-85 years with active or convalescent COVID-19. Sequenced input: peripheral blood. The rearrangement uses TRBV7-2 and TRBJ1-6; tentatively, D is TRBD1 (6 bases). The CDR3 DNA reads TGTGCCAGCGGGAACAGGGACGACTCACCCCTCCACTTT. Its protein is CASGNRDDSPLHF.